This T cell receptor (beta chain) originates from a study of blood T cell repertoires in COVID-19. About the research overall: T cells, B-cell-depleted T cells, or PBMCs provided the cDNA or gDNA that served as material.

Assay: immunoSEQ multiplex PCR; the TCRdb copy retains only in-frame clones and omits some. Among a few hundred thousand clones listed, roughly 85% were seen once. Germline V gives CDR1 MNHEY, CDR2 SVGAGI. The V and J ends lost 8 bases and 3 bases respectively, with 13 bases between them. This CDR3 region has 13 residues. V is TRBV6-5 and J is TRBJ1-2; unclear D gene. Input material: peripheral blood. The clonotype originates from a woman aged 18-29 years who had recovered from COVID-19. CDR3 protein: CASSFEGYYGYTF. Written as DNA, the CDR3 is TGTGCCAGCTCGTTCGAGGGCTACTATGGCTACACCTTC.